This TCR beta chain was observed in a study of OX40 agonist ivuxolimab in advanced cancers. Study conclusions and caveats: Expanded peripheral T cell antigen specificity was not determined.

The cohort excluded patients with autoimmune disease history or systemic immunosuppression. There are 12 residues in the CDR3. V was cut by 4 bases and J by 4 bases, with 9 bases left in between. From germline, CDR1 is SGHRS and CDR2 YFSETQ. TCRdb's copy holds only in-frame clones and misses some; the assay was immunoSEQ multiplex PCR. The repertoire consists of tens of thousands of clones, with 94% occurring once and the leading ten covering about 2.4%. About this clone: Its antigen is undetermined.

This chain joins TRBV5-1 and TRBJ2-7; D unresolved. This specimen was CD4+ or CD8+ T cells sorted from blood, taken in a trial of the OX40 agonist ivuxolimab. The origin of this receptor is an adult with an advanced solid tumor such as melanoma, head and neck, liver or kidney cancer. The CDR3 loop reads CASSDASYEQYF. CDR3 sequence (DNA): TGCGCCAGCAGCGACGCCTCTTACGAGCAGTACTTC. The whole variable domain, filled in from reference TRBV5-1 and TRBJ2-7, reads KAGVTQTPRYLIKTRGQQVTLSCSPISGHRSVSWYQQTPGQGLQFLFEYFSETQRNKGNFPGRFSGRQFSNSRSEMNVSTLELGDSALYLCASSDASYEQYFGPGTRLTVT.